This TCR beta chain was captured by sequencing in a study of blood T cell repertoires in COVID-19. The data were produced by immunoSEQ multiplex PCR, yet TCRdb's version contains in-frame clones alone and is incomplete. This sample carries fewer than 250,000 clones, 86% of them seen once, and the ten largest clones take 3.5% to 4%. Germline V gene lookup returns CDR1 SQVTM and CDR2 ANQGSEA. This CDR3 region has 14 residues. Between the trimmed V and J ends, which lost 3 bases and 4 bases, there was a span of 15 bases. This clonotype was obtained from a woman between 35 and 50 years old with acute COVID-19. The rearrangement joins TRBV29-1 to TRBJ1-1; D not certain. What was sequenced was PBMCs or T cells enriched from blood (not recorded which). In DNA, the CDR3 is TGCAGCGTTGATCCCGAGGGATCGGTCACTGAAGCTTTCTTT. Amino acid sequence: CSVDPEGSVTEAFF.